This TCR beta chain emerged from a study of T cell responses to AZD1222 COVID-19 vaccine. Overall study results and limits: Seropositive status at baseline applied to only a handful of AZD1222 recipients. Following two doses of AZD1222, Spike-specific TCR breadth and depth rose. Of spike-specific TCRs, nearly half reportedly target regions left unmutated in variants. Sampling captured repertoires only after the peak T cell response.

On this clone itself: Antigen specificity is unknown.

The CDR3 consists of 15 residues. Germline lookup yields CDR1 SGHAT and CDR2 FQNNGV. The ends were cut back, 5 bases at V and 4 bases at J, with 17 bases in the middle. Clones were sequenced by immunoSEQ multiplex PCR, and TCRdb holds only the in-frame ones, with some missing. Here the sample spans about 160,000 clones, around 91% being singletons. This receptor was identified in an adult in good health. The sequencing here drew on peripheral blood, taken on day 0 of AZD1222 vaccination. The chain carries TRBV11-2 and TRBJ1-2; possibly TRBD1 for D (5 bases). In DNA, the CDR3 is TGTGCCAGCAGCCCTACGGGGGGTACCCCCTATGGCTACACCTTC. Translated: CASSPTGGTPYGYTF.